Shown below are 8 T cell receptor beta chains from a single sample sequenced in a study of cytomegalovirus exposure and HLA in healthy donors (TCRdb year 2017). Library preparation employed the immunoSEQ multiplex PCR assay. For the multiplex PCR, a mixture combining 60 forward primers for TCR Vbeta segments and 13 reverse primers for TCR Jbeta segments was used. Held by TCRdb, this immuneACCESS table contains in-frame sequences only and omits some clones. Under half of the omission traces to an unresolved V gene where checked; the cause of the rest is unknown. The sample table holds 100,000 to 150,000 clones, of which 77% were seen once. 4.2% of the sample is held by the ten biggest clonotypes. Specimen: PBMCs. The receptor source for this set is a male donor in good health and CMV-seropositive.

The sample holds one count of this clone. The J gene is TRBJ1-6, the V gene TRBV6-1; 9 bases are a match to TRBD1. V was pared by 2 bases and J by 10 bases, with 12 bases of the junction left unmatched. Germline V gene sequence: CDR1 MNHNS, CDR2 SASEGT. The CDR3 is 17 amino acids. The CDR3 loop reads CASSEYGGRTGDSPLHF. The CDR3 DNA reads TGTGCCAGCAGTGAATATGGGGGTCGGACAGGGGACTCACCCCTCCACTTT.

J is TRBJ2-2 and V is TRBV5-6; 7 bases line up with TRBD2. Germline loops: CDR1 SGHDT, CDR2 YYEEEE. The CDR3 spans 14 residues. The V gene end was trimmed by 3 bases and the J gene end by 7 bases; junction bases not matched to a gene: 6. The CDR3 nucleotides read TGTGCCAGCAGCTCTTGGACGGGGGGCGGGGAGCTGTTTTTT. This translates into CASSSWTGGGELFF.

This sequence joins TRBV7-7 and TRBJ1-1; D remains unclear. This CDR3 comprises 13 residues. Trimming left V 8 bases short and J 0 bases short, with 10 bases between. Germline-derived CDR1 and CDR2 are SSHAT and FNYEAQ (reference sequence). CDR3 sequence reads: CASSTDMNTEAFF. Written as DNA, the CDR3 is TGTGCCAGCTCTACTGACATGAACACTGAAGCTTTCTTT.

This clone was seen only a few times. The chain combines TRBV5-4 with TRBJ1-1; 9 bases agree with TRBD1. With V trimmed by 2 bases and J by 7 bases, 6 bases remained unmatched. Germline CDR1 is SGHNT and CDR2 is YYREEE (reference sequence). This CDR3 has 14 residues. In nucleotides, the CDR3 is TGTGCCAGCAGCTTCCCGGGACAGGGAGATGAAGCTTTCTTT. Translated: CASSFPGQGDEAFF.

A note on this clone: The sample carries other DNA sequences with the same CDR3. The chain has TRBV5-1 and TRBJ1-1; D is possibly TRBD1 (6 bases). Germline V lookup: CDR1 SGHRS, CDR2 YFSETQ. Between the trimmed V and J ends, which lost 0 bases and 1 base, there was a span of 10 bases. The CDR3 covers 15 residues. The CDR3 DNA reads as TGCGCCAGCAGCTTGGTACAGGGCGCGAACACTGAAGCTTTCTTT. This gives the protein CASSLVQGANTEAFF.

This clone was found once. V and J are TRBV5-1 and TRBJ1-2, with 12 positions matching TRBD1. Trimming took 4 bases from V and 0 from J; bases not matched to a gene: 7. Germline lookup yields CDR1 SGHRS and CDR2 YFSETQ. This CDR3 comprises 17 residues. CDR3 loop: CASSQGQGATANYGYTF. CDR3 in DNA: TGCGCCAGCAGCCAGGGACAGGGGGCGACTGCTAACTATGGCTACACCTTC.

The V gene is TRBV28, the J gene TRBJ1-5; TRBD1 aligns across 8 bases. Trimming cost V 6 bases and J 5 bases; bases outside gene matches: 6. In germline, CDR1 is MDHEN, CDR2 SYDVKM. CDR3 length: 14 amino acids. In nucleotides, the CDR3 is TGTGCCAGCAGCCTGACAGGGGCCGATCAGCCCCAGCATTTT. This encodes CASSLTGADQPQHF.

The chain couples TRBV6-5 to TRBJ1-2, with D possibly matching TRBD1 (5 bases). V was cut by 0 bases and J by 8 bases, with 13 bases left in between. CDR3 length: 14 residues. Germline CDR1 MNHEY, CDR2 SVGAGI. CDR3 residues: CASSYSVGAVGYTF. In nucleotides, the CDR3 is TGTGCCAGCAGTTACTCGGTAGGGGCTGTGGGCTACACCTTC.